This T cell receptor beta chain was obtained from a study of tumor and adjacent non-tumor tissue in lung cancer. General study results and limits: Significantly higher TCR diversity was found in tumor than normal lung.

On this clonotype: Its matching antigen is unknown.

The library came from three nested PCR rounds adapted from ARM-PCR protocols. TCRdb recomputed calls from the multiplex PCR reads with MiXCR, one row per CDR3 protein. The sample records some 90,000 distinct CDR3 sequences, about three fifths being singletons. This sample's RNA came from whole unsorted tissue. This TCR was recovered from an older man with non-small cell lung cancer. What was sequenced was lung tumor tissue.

The CDR3 coding sequence is TGTGCCAGCAGGCCGGGCACAGCTAATTCACCCCTCCACTTT. The encoded protein is CASRPGTANSPLHF. The gene calls are TRBV6-5 and TRBJ1-6; D is ambiguous. Germline CDR1 reads MNHEY; CDR2 reads SVGAGI. The CDR3 covers 14 residues. V lost 6 bases, J lost 6 bases, and 12 bases lay in between.